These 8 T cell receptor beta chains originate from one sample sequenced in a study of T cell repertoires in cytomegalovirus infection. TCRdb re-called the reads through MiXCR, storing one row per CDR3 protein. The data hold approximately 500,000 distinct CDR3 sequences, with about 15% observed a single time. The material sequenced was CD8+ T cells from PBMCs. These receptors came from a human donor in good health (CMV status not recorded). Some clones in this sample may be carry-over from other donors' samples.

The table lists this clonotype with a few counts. CDR3 residues: CSVEDWTGYYGYTF. CDR3 in DNA: TGCAGCGTTGAAGATTGGACAGGGTACTATGGCTACACCTTC. The chain couples TRBV29-1 to TRBJ1-2; 8 bases map to TRBD1. The trim removed 0 bases at V and 3 bases at J, leaving 3 bases unmatched. The germline CDR1 and CDR2 sequences are SQVTM and ANQGSEA. The CDR3 is 14 residues long. Full variable domain (remainder filled in from reference TRBV29-1 and TRBJ1-2): SAVISQKPSRDICQRGTSLTIQCQVDSQVTMMFWYRQQPGQSLTLIATANQGSEATYESGFVIDKFPISRPNLTFSTLTVSNMSPEDSSIYLCSVEDWTGYYGYTFGSGTRLTVV.

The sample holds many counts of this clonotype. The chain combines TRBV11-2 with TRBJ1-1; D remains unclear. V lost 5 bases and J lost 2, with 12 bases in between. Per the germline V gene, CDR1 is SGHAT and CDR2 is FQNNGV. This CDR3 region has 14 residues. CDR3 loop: CASSPWRGNTEAFF. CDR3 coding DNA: TGTGCCAGCAGCCCCTGGCGGGGTAACACTGAAGCTTTCTTT.

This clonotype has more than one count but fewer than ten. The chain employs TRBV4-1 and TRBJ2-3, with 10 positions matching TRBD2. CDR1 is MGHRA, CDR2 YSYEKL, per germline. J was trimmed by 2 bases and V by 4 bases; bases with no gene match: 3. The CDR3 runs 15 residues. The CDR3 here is CASSPSGRYTDTQYF. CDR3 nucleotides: TGCGCCAGCAGCCCTAGCGGGAGATACACAGATACGCAGTATTTT.

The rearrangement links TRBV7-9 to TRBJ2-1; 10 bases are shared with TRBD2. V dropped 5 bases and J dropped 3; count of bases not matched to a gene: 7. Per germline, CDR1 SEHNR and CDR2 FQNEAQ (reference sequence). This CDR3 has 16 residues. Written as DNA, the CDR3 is TGTGCCAGCAGCCCAAAAGGACTAGCGGACTACAATGAGCAGTTCTTC. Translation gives CASSPKGLADYNEQFF.

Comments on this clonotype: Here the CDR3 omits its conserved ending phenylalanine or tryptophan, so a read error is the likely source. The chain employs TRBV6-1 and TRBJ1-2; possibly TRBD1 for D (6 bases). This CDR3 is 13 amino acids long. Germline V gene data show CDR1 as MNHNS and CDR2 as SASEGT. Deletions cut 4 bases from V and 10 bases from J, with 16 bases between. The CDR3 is CASSAGPGDVYTY. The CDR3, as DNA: TGTGCCAGCAGTGCCGGGCCAGGGGATGTCTACACCTAC.

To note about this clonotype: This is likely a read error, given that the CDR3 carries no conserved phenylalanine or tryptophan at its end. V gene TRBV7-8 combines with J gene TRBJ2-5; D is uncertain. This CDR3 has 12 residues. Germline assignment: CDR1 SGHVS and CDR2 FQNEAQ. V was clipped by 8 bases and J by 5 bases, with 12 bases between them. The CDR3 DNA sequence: TGTGCCAGCTCACCCCCTGTGGAGACCCAGTACTTA. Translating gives CASSPPVETQYL.

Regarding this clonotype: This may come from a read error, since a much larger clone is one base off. CDR3 coding DNA: TGCAGTGCTGTGGGGTCTAGCGGCATAATCTACACTGAGCAGTTCTTC. This codes for CSAVGSSGIIYTEQFF. The chain is built from TRBV20-1 and TRBJ2-1; 7 nucleotides align to TRBD2. The germline V gene has CDR1 DFQATT and CDR2 SNEGSKA (reference sequence). This CDR3 is 16 amino acids long.

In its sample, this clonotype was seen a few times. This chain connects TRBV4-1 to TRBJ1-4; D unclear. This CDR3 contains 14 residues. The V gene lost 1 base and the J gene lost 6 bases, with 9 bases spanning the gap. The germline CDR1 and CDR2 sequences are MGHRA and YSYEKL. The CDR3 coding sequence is TGCGCCAGCAGCCAAGGCCAATCGGATGAAAAACTGTTTTTT. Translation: CASSQGQSDEKLFF.